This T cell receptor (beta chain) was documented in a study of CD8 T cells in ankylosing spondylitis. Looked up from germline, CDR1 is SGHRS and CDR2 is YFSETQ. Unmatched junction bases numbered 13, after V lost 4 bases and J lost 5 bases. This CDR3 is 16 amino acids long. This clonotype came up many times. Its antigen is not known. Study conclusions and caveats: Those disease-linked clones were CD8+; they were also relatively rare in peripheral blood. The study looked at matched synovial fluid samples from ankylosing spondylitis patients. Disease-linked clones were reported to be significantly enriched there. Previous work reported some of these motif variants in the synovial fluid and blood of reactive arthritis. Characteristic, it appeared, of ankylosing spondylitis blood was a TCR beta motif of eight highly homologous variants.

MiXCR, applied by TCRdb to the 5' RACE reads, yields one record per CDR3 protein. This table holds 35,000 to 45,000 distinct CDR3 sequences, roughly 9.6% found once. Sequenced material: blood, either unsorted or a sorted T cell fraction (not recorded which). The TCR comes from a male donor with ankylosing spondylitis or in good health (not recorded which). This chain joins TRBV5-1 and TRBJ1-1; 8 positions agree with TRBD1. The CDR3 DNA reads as TGCGCCAGCAGCAGCCAGGGGGCCACGGGGTTAACTGAAGCTTTCTTT. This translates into CASSSQGATGLTEAFF.